The 13 T cell receptor beta chains in this list originate from one sample, sequenced in a study of control samples from healthy donors and cancer patients. Sequenced by immunoSEQ multiplex PCR; TCRdb stores in-frame clones only, minus some. The sample shows tens of thousands of clones, 91% of them seen only once. The sample comprised blood. These receptors came from a man younger than 45 in good health.

This chain connects TRBV10-3 to TRBJ1-4; D is uncertain. This CDR3 is built from 12 residues. Germline CDR1 is ENHRY and CDR2 is SYGVKD. Trimming left V 7 bases short and J 8 bases short, with 11 bases between. The CDR3: CAIKSANEKLFF. The CDR3 DNA is TGTGCCATCAAGTCTGCGAACGAAAAACTGTTTTTT.

This clone was detected only once. The genes are TRBV20-1 and TRBJ1-5, with TRBD1 matching 7 bases. CDR1 is DFQATT and CDR2 is SNEGSKA in the germline V gene (reference sequence). V lost 3 bases to trimming and J lost 4 bases; unmatched junction nucleotides: 9. The CDR3 spans 15 residues. CDR3 region: CSASGAGGVNQPQHF. CDR3 nucleotide sequence: TGCAGTGCTAGTGGGGCAGGGGGGGTTAATCAGCCCCAGCATTTT.

In its sample, this clone was seen once. The V call is TRBV30, the J call TRBJ2-3, with 8 bases matching TRBD2. The CDR3 has 15 amino acids. Germline V gives CDR1 GTSNPN, CDR2 SVGIG (reference sequence). The ends lost 4 bases at V and 3 bases at J; junction bases unmatched: 9. CDR3 region: CAWNFGTRGTDTQYF. The CDR3 nucleotides read TGTGCCTGGAATTTCGGGACTAGAGGAACAGATACGCAGTATTTT. Supplemented by reference TRBV30 and TRBJ2-3, the full variable domain reads SQTIHQWPATLVQPVGSPLSLECTVEGTSNPNLYWYRQAAGRGLQLLFYSVGIGQISSEVPQNLSASRPQDRQFILSSKKLLLSDSGFYLCAWNFGTRGTDTQYFGPGTRLTVL.

V usage is TRBV9 and J usage is TRBJ2-2, with D uncertain. Looked up from germline, CDR1 is SGDLS and CDR2 is YYNGEE. The CDR3 contains 13 residues. Deletions cut 3 bases from V and 6 bases from J, with 9 bases between. Here the CDR3 DNA reads TGTGCCAGCAGCGGCCCGGTGCCCGGGGAGCTGTTTTTT. Protein: CASSGPVPGELFF.

The table lists this clone with a count of one. The DNA of the CDR3 is TGTGCCAGTAGTATAGGAGGACAGAGCACAGATACGCAGTATTTT. Amino acids: CASSIGGQSTDTQYF. The rearrangement links TRBV19 to TRBJ2-3; maybe TRBD1 (6 bases). Trimming pared 1 base from V and 0 bases from J, leaving 8 bases between. The germline gives CDR1 LNHDA, CDR2 SQIVND (reference sequence). This CDR3 is built from 15 residues.

V gene TRBV15 combines with J gene TRBJ2-7; no clear D. Germline assignment: CDR1 LNHNV and CDR2 YYDKDF (reference sequence). The CDR3 runs 16 residues. Trimming took 0 bases from V and 3 from J, leaving 15 bases between them. CDR3 DNA sequence: TGTGCCACCAGCAGAGATTATGGAGATACTATCTACGAGCAGTACTTC. Its protein product is CATSRDYGDTIYEQYF.

The rearrangement uses TRBV28 and TRBJ1-1; D unclear. Germline CDR1 is MDHEN and CDR2 is SYDVKM. CDR3 size: 13 residues. V lost 7 bases to trimming and J lost 3 bases, with 12 bases between them. CDR3 in DNA: TGTGCCAGCAAGGCGGAGACTTACACTGAAGCTTTCTTT. It encodes CASKAETYTEAFF.

V and J are TRBV18 and TRBJ1-1; TRBD1 is a possible D gene (6 bases). The ends were cut back, 2 bases at V and 8 bases at J, with 12 bases in the middle. Germline V gene data show CDR1 as KGHSH and CDR2 as LQKENI. This CDR3 comprises 13 residues. The CDR3 bases are TGTGCCAGCTCACCAGAAGAGGGACAAGAAGCTTTCTTT. Translating gives CASSPEEGQEAFF.

V and J are TRBV9 and TRBJ2-3, with 10 bases that match TRBD2. This CDR3 has 17 residues. V lost 2 bases, J lost 4 bases, and 10 bases stayed unmatched. Germline CDR1 reads SGDLS; CDR2 reads YYNGEE. CDR3 sequence: CASSVLEGSGGPDTQYF. The CDR3 DNA follows: TGTGCCAGCAGCGTCCTGGAGGGTAGCGGGGGGCCAGATACGCAGTATTTT.

The genes are TRBV4-2 and TRBJ1-4, with no clear D. This CDR3 contains 16 residues. The V and J ends lost 1 base and 6 bases respectively, with 15 bases between them. Germline V lookup: CDR1 LGHNA, CDR2 YNFKEQ. This CDR3 is CASSQGPGGQDEKLFF. The DNA for the CDR3 is TGTGCCAGCAGCCAAGGACCAGGCGGGCAGGATGAAAAACTGTTTTTT.

The chain is built from TRBV11-3 and TRBJ2-1, with D perhaps matching TRBD1 (6 bases). The germline gives CDR1 SGHNT, CDR2 YENEEA. This CDR3 spans 14 amino acids. V was trimmed by 0 bases and J by 8 bases, leaving 11 bases between them. DNA for the CDR3: TGTGCCAGCAGCTTAGACCACAGGGATTATGAGCAGTTCTTC. Translated, it gives CASSLDHRDYEQFF.

This chain joins TRBV5-1 and TRBJ1-4; D not resolved. CDR3 length: 13 amino acids. CDR1 is SGHRS and CDR2 is YFSETQ in the germline V gene. Trimming cost V 4 bases and J 8 bases, with 12 bases left between them. The CDR3 sequence: CASSRTSSEKLFF. CDR3 nucleotides: TGCGCCAGCAGCCGGACGTCGTCGGAAAAACTGTTTTTT.

The chain is built from TRBV5-8 and TRBJ2-5; D not resolved. The V gene's germline CDR1 is SGHTS and CDR2 YDEGEE. The CDR3 covers 13 residues. The V end lost 3 bases, the J end lost 5 bases, and 11 bases lay between the germline ends. The CDR3 DNA is TGTGCCAGCAGCTCTCCACTGGGGGAGACCCAGTACTTC. This sequence encodes CASSSPLGETQYF.